The source of this T cell receptor (beta chain) is a study of OX40 agonist ivuxolimab in advanced cancers. Study-wide context: Ivuxolimab, an agonistic anti-OX40 (CD134) antibody, was given to patients. Partial responses were recorded for three patients, including one with hepatocellular carcinoma and two with cutaneous melanoma.

The J segment lost 4 bases and the V segment lost 4 bases, leaving 7 bases of the junction unmatched. Germline V lookup: CDR1 SEHNR, CDR2 FQNEAQ (reference sequence). There are 15 residues in the CDR3. In the case of this clone: Antigen: not known.

Patients with autoimmune history or systemic immunosuppression were excluded. Here immunoSEQ multiplex PCR was the method, and the copy in TCRdb shows in-frame clones only, minus some. Seen here are about 12,000 clones, approximately 80% observed once, and the top ten hold roughly 27%. Study-wide findings and caveats: Antigen targets of the expanded peripheral T cells went undetermined.

This chain connects TRBV7-9 to TRBJ2-3, with 8 bases fitting TRBD1. The input for sequencing was CD4+ or CD8+ T cells sorted from blood, taken in a trial of the OX40 agonist ivuxolimab. The receptor comes from an adult with an advanced solid tumor such as melanoma, head and neck, liver or kidney cancer. The CDR3 sequence is CASSWRDRPADTQYF. CDR3 sequence (DNA): TGTGCCAGCAGCTGGCGGGACAGGCCCGCAGATACGCAGTATTTT.